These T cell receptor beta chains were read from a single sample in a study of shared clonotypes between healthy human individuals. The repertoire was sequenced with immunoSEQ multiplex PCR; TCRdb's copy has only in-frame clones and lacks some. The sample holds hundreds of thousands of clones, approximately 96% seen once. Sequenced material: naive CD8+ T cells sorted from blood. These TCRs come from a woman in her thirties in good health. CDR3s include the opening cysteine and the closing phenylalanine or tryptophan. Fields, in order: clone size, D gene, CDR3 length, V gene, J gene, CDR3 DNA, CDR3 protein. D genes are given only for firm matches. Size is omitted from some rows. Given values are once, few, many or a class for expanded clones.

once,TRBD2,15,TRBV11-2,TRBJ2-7,TGTGCCAGCAGCTCCGGCGGGGGACTGGGCTACGAGCAGTACTTC,CASSSGGGLGYEQYF
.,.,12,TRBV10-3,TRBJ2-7,TGTGCCATCAGTGTGTCCGGGGGCGAGCAGTACTTC,CAISVSGGEQYF
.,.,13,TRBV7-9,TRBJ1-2,TGTGCCAGCAGCCTCGACGGTAACTATGGCTACACCTTC,CASSLDGNYGYTF
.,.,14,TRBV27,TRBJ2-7,TGTGCCAGCAGTTTCAGGACCGGAAGGTACGAGCAGTACTTC,CASSFRTGRYEQYF
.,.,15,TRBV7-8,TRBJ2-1,TGTGCCAGCAGCTCCTCCGGGGCTAGTTACGATGAGCAGTTCTTC,CASSSSGASYDEQFF
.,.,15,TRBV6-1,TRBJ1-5,TGTGCCAGCAGTGAATTTTCGAGGAGCAATCAGCCCCAGCATTTT,CASSEFSRSNQPQHF
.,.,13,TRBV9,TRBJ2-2,TGTGCCAGCAGCGCGCTAGAGGCCGGGGAGCTGTTTTTT,CASSALEAGELFF
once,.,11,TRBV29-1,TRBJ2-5,TGCAGCGTTGAAGGGCAGGGGCCCCAGTACTTC,CSVEGQGPQYF
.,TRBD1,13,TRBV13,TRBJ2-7,TGTGCCAGCAGCTTGGGGGACAGGCGCGAGCAGTACTTC,CASSLGDRREQYF
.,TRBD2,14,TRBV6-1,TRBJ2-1,TGTGCCAGTACCTCTAGCGGGAGCTTCAATGAGCAGTTCTTC,CASTSSGSFNEQFF
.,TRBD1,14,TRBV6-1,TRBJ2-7,TGTGCCAGCAGTGAATCCGGACAGGGGTTCGAGCAGTACTTC,CASSESGQGFEQYF
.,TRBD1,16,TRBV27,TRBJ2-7,TGTGCCAGCAGTTTAGTGTTGGGGACAGAAGCCTACGAGCAGTACTTC,CASSLVLGTEAYEQYF
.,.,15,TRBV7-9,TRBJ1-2,TGTGCCAGCAGCTTAGAGGTTCCAACCTTCTATGGCTACACCTTC,CASSLEVPTFYGYTF
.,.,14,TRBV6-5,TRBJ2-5,TGTGCCAGCAGTTACTCAGGGTCGGAAGAGACCCAGTACTTC,CASSYSGSEETQYF
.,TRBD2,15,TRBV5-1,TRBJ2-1,TGCGCCAGCAGAGGAGCGGGAGCGTCCCCATGGGAGCAGTTCTTC,CASRGAGASPWEQFF
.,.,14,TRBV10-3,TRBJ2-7,TGTGCCATCAGGGACCCGACAGGTCAAGACGAGCAGTACTTC,CAIRDPTGQDEQYF
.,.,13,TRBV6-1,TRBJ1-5,TGTGCCAGCAGTGAATTCAGCAATCAGCCCCAGCATTTT,CASSEFSNQPQHF
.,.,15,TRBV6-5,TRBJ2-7,TGTGCCAGCAGTTACGGGGGACACTCGGGGGATGAGCAGTACTTC,CASSYGGHSGDEQYF
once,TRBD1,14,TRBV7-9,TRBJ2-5,TGTGCCAGCAGCCCTATGGACAGGGAGGAGACCCAGTACTTC,CASSPMDREETQYF
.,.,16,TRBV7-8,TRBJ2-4,TGTGCCAGCAGCTTAGGCATCCGAGGCCTCGGTAGCATTCAGTACTTC,CASSLGIRGLGSIQYF
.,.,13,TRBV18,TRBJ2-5,TGTGCCAGCTCACCTGACTGGGAAGAGACCCAGTACTTC,CASSPDWEETQYF
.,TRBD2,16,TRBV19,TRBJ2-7,TGTGCCAGTAGGCTGTCGGGGCGGGAGAACCTCTACGAGCAGTACTTC,CASRLSGRENLYEQYF
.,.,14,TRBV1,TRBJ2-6,TGCACCAGGAACCAGGCCTTCGGGGCCAACGTCCTGACTTTC,CTRNQAFGANVLTF
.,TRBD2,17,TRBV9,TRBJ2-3,TGTGCCAGCAGCGTAGAACAACTAGCGGGAGTTGGAGATACGCAGTATTTT,CASSVEQLAGVGDTQYF
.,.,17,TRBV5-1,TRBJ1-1,TGCGCCAGCAGCTTGTATTTGGGTGCGGGGATGAACACTGAAGCTTTCTTT,CASSLYLGAGMNTEAFF
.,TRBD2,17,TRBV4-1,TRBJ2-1,TGCGCCAGCAGCCAAGATACGCTAGCGGGGACCTACAATGAGCAGTTCTTC,CASSQDTLAGTYNEQFF
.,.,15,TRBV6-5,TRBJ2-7,TGTGCCAGCAGTTTTGGACCGGGCGAGTCCTACGAGCAGTACTTC,CASSFGPGESYEQYF
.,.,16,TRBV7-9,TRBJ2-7,TGTGCCAGCAGCTTAGTAGCAGGGGGGGTTTCCTACGAGCAGTACTTC,CASSLVAGGVSYEQYF
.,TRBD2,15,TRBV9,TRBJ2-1,TGTGCCAGCAGCGTGGCTAGCGGGTGGAAGAATGAGCAGTTCTTC,CASSVASGWKNEQFF
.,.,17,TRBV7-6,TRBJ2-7,TGTGCCAGCAGCTTGCTTCAAAGCCAGGGGCCCTCCTACGAGCAGTACTTC,CASSLLQSQGPSYEQYF